The present T cell receptor beta chain was sequenced within a study of blood T cell repertoires in COVID-19. The V end lost 0 bases, the J end lost 2 bases, and 16 bases lay between the germline ends. Germline V gene data show CDR1 as LGHDT and CDR2 as YNNKEL (reference sequence). This CDR3 has 17 amino acids. Sequencing was performed with immunoSEQ multiplex PCR; in TCRdb, only in-frame clones are kept and a portion is missing. Found here are around 56,000 clones, 75% to 85% of them singletons; the top ten hold more than 5.5%. The gene calls are TRBV3-1 (or the pseudogene TRBV3-2) and TRBJ2-5; tentative D call: TRBD2 (5 bases). The sequenced material came from peripheral blood. This clonotype was obtained from a man aged 55-75 years with acute or convalescent COVID-19. The CDR3 is CASSQDRATKLQETQYF. DNA of the CDR3: TGTGCCAGCAGCCAAGATCGGGCGACTAAGCTTCAAGAGACCCAGTACTTC.